This T cell receptor beta chain appears in the sequencing data of a study of T cells in localized non-small cell lung cancer. V lost 8 bases, J lost 4 bases, and 2 bases stayed unmatched. The CDR3 spans 11 residues. Germline V gives CDR1 MNHEY, CDR2 SVGAGI. Study results and limitations: The appearance of a median approximately 57 of the top 100 tumor clones was seen in adjacent lung. The study linked higher blood T cell density to longer overall survival. Peak T cell clonality was found in uninvolved adjacent lung, exceeding tumor. Because researchers sequenced only one region of the tumor, heterogeneity is still possible.

Assay used: immunoSEQ multiplex PCR; TCRdb lists only in-frame clones, some missing. The sample lists about 21,000 clones; roughly 87% were seen once. On this clone itself: Its target is not known.

The chain uses TRBV6-5 and TRBJ2-7; 7 nucleotides align to TRBD2. This material consisted of peripheral blood mononuclear cells, taken before any cancer treatment. The clonotype was recovered from a male donor older than 55 with stage II lung adenocarcinoma. CDR3 nucleotide sequence: TGTGCCAGCGGGAGGGTATACGAGCAGTACTTC. Translating it yields CASGRVYEQYF.